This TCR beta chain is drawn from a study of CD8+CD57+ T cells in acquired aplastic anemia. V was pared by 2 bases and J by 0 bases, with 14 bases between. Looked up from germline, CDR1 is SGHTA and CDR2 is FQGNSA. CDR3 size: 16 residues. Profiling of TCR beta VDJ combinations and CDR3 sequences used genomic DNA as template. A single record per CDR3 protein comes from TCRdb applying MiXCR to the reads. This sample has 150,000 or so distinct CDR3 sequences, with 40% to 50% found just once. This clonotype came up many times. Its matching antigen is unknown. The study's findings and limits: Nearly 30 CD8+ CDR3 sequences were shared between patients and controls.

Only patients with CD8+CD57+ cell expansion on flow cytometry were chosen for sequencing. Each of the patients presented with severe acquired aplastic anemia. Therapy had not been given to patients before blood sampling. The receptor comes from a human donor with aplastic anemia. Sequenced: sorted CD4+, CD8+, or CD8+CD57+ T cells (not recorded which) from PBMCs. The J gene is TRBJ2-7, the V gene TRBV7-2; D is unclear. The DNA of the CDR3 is TGTGCCAGCAGCTTACTACTATCGCAGGACTCCTACGAGCAGTACTTC. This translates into CASSLLLSQDSYEQYF.